This T cell receptor (beta chain) emerged from a study of cytomegalovirus exposure and HLA in healthy donors. This clone appeared a few times. The antigen is not known. Study-level results: A list of more than 150 TCR beta chains associated with cytomegalovirus was given. An assumption of roughly uniform sequencing depth across donors underlay the presence/absence analyses.

In the PCR, 60 Vbeta and 13 Jbeta primers were used. The assay was immunoSEQ multiplex PCR, and TCRdb's table has in-frame clones only and misses some. The table lists 100,000 to 120,000 clones, over 65% of them singletons, with about 7.5% in the top ten. Among the donors, all were healthy bone marrow donors. This CDR3 is 16 amino acids long. Per the germline V gene, CDR1 is SGHTA and CDR2 is FQGNSA. V was clipped by 3 bases and J by 6 bases; unmatched bases: 8. V gene TRBV7-2 combines with J gene TRBJ2-7, with 13 bases aligning to TRBD2. The sample was PBMCs. The source is a man between 35 and 55 years old in good health and CMV-seropositive. CDR3 in DNA: TGTGCCAGCAGCTTCCCAGGACTAGCGGGAGTGGGCGAGCAGTACTTC. Protein product: CASSFPGLAGVGEQYF.